Listed below are T cell receptor beta chains from one sample, sequenced in a study of beta chain features in type 1 diabetes. Sequenced by immunoSEQ multiplex PCR; TCRdb stores in-frame clones only, minus some. This table has almost 350,000 clones, around 20% appearing once. The sample consisted of naive CD4+ T cells from blood. The receptor set was obtained from a woman under 30 in good health. CDR3s include the opening cysteine and the closing phenylalanine or tryptophan. A D gene is named only where the DNA matches it firmly. For some rows the clone size is stated as once, few or many, or as a class when expanded; others skip it.

D	size	V	J	DNA	CDR3
NA	few	TRBV19	TRBJ1-1	TGTGCCAGTACAGGGAACACTGAAGCTTTCTTT	CASTGNTEAFF
NA	few	TRBV2	TRBJ2-1	TGTGCCAGCAGTGACGACATGAATGAGCAGTTCTTC	CASSDDMNEQFF
TRBD2	few	TRBV5-1	TRBJ2-1	TGCGCCAGCAGCTTGGGGCGCGGGGGTGAGCAGTTCTTC	CASSLGRGGEQFF
TRBD2	few	TRBV5-4	TRBJ2-5	TGTGCCAGCAGCTGGGGACTAGCGGGGGGGAGAGAGACCCAGTACTTC	CASSWGLAGGRETQYF
TRBD2	few	TRBV19	TRBJ2-1	TGTGCCAGTAGTATAGCCCGGGCTAGCGGGGGGGAGCAGTTCTTC	CASSIARASGGEQFF
NA	NA	TRBV4-2	TRBJ2-1	TGTGCCAGCAGCCAAGATCCCACTAGGCGAGAGCAGTTCTTC	CASSQDPTRREQFF
NA	few	TRBV5-1	TRBJ1-2	TGCGCCAGCAGCTTCGACAGATCCAACTATGGCTACACCTTC	CASSFDRSNYGYTF
NA	NA	TRBV15	TRBJ2-7	TGTGCCACCAGCAGAGATGTGGCAGACTACGAGCAGTACTTC	CATSRDVADYEQYF
TRBD1	few	TRBV4-3	TRBJ2-6	TGCGCCAGCGGTCGACAGGGGGCTATCTCTGGGGCCAACGTCCTGACTTTC	CASGRQGAISGANVLTF
NA	few	TRBV5-1	TRBJ2-3	TGCGCCAGCAGCCCCGACTTGGTTAGCACAGATACGCAGTATTTT	CASSPDLVSTDTQYF
NA	NA	TRBV6-6	TRBJ1-1	TGTGCCAGCAGTCAGACAGGGAACACTGAAGCTTTCTTT	CASSQTGNTEAFF
TRBD1	few	TRBV29-1	TRBJ2-3	TGCAGCGTTGGGGAGACAGGGGTGCATACGCAGTATTTT	CSVGETGVHTQYF
TRBD1	few	TRBV29-1	TRBJ2-3	TGCAGCGTTGGACAGGGGGTAGGCACAGATACGCAGTATTTT	CSVGQGVGTDTQYF
TRBD1	NA	TRBV4-2	TRBJ2-2	TGTGCCAGCAGCCAAGAGAGGACAGGTGTTACGAACACCGGGGAGCTGTTTTTT	CASSQERTGVTNTGELFF
NA	NA	TRBV7-2	TRBJ2-1	TGTGCCAGCAGCCTCCGGGACTGGGGGGATGAGCAGTTCTTC	CASSLRDWGDEQFF
NA	NA	TRBV30	TRBJ2-3	TGTGCCTGTCGGGGGGCGGGGGATACGCAGTATTTT	CACRGAGDTQYF
NA	NA	TRBV30	TRBJ2-7	TGTGCCTCTCAAAGGGGCAGCTCAAACTACGAGCAGTACTTC	CASQRGSSNYEQYF
TRBD1	few	TRBV29-1	TRBJ2-1	TGCAGCGTTGCCACAGGGGGTTCCTACAATGAGCAGTTCTTC	CSVATGGSYNEQFF
TRBD1	few	TRBV9	TRBJ2-1	TGTGCCAGCACGATGGACAGGGGAGCCAGTGAGCAGTTCTTC	CASTMDRGASEQFF
TRBD2	NA	TRBV11-2	TRBJ2-7	TGTGCCAGCAGGGTGACTAGCGACTACGAGCAGTACTTC	CASRVTSDYEQYF
NA	NA	TRBV7-9	TRBJ2-3	TGTGCCAGCAGCATCCTCTCGGTAGATACGCAGTATTTT	CASSILSVDTQYF
TRBD2	few	TRBV29-1	TRBJ2-5	TGCAGCGTTGCCGGGACTAGCGGAAGGCGTGAGCAGTACTTC	CSVAGTSGRREQYF
TRBD1	NA	TRBV11-2	TRBJ2-5	TGTGCCAGCAGCTTAGGACTACCGGGACAGGGTACGGAGACCCAGTACTTC	CASSLGLPGQGTETQYF
NA	NA	TRBV5-1	TRBJ1-4	TGCGCCAGCAGCGGAACTGGTGGAGTTGAGGAAAAACTGTTTTTT	CASSGTGGVEEKLFF
TRBD2	few	TRBV7-2	TRBJ2-1	TGTGCCAGCAGCTTAGGGCCTAGCGGTCAGTTCTTC	CASSLGPSGQFF
TRBD1	NA	TRBV25-1	TRBJ1-2	TGTGCCAGCAGTGAAGGGACAGGGAGGAAAGGCTACACCTTC	CASSEGTGRKGYTF
TRBD2	few	TRBV7-9	TRBJ2-3	TGTGCCAGTCCAGAGTTGGGACTAACTCTCACAGATACGCAGTATTTT	CASPELGLTLTDTQYF
NA	few	TRBV5-1	TRBJ2-1	TGCGCCAGCAGCTTGGAAGCGGGTAGCTCCTACAATGAGCAGTTCTTC	CASSLEAGSSYNEQFF
NA	few	TRBV7-3	TRBJ2-3	TGTGCCAGCAGCTTAACCGGAGATACGCAGTATTTT	CASSLTGDTQYF
TRBD2	NA	TRBV4-1	TRBJ2-1	TGCGCCAGCAGCCAATATGGACTAGCGGGGACTTACAATGAGCAGTTCTTC	CASSQYGLAGTYNEQFF
TRBD1	NA	TRBV2	TRBJ2-7	TGTGCCAGCAGGGGACAGGGGTGGGAGCAGTACTTC	CASRGQGWEQYF
NA	few	TRBV2	TRBJ2-5	TGTGCCAGCAGTGAATATGTTCAAGAGACCCAGTACTTC	CASSEYVQETQYF
NA	few	TRBV9	TRBJ1-6	TGTGCCAGCCGGGTAGGAGAGGGTAAAGGACCCCTCCACTTT	CASRVGEGKGPLHF
NA	NA	TRBV15	TRBJ1-4	TGTGCCACCAGCAGAGACTACCTAAGCCTAAATGAAAAACTGTTTTTT	CATSRDYLSLNEKLFF
TRBD2	few	TRBV5-1	TRBJ2-5	TGCGCCAGCAGCTACCTGTCGGGAGGAGAGACCCAGTACTTC	CASSYLSGGETQYF
NA	NA	TRBV7-2	TRBJ1-6	TGTGCCAGCAGCGAGGAAGCCTCGTATAATTCACCCCTCCACTTT	CASSEEASYNSPLHF
NA	few	TRBV2	TRBJ1-2	TGTGCCAGCAGACCCGGACTGTCTCATGGCTACACCTTC	CASRPGLSHGYTF
TRBD2	NA	TRBV5-1	TRBJ2-3	TGCGCCAGCAGCTTGAGTCTAGCGGACACAGATACGCAGTATTTT	CASSLSLADTDTQYF
NA	NA	TRBV10-3	TRBJ1-2	TGTGCCATCAGTGAGAGACAATTCGATGGCTACACCTTC	CAISERQFDGYTF
TRBD1	few	TRBV4-3	TRBJ1-4	TGCGCCAGCAGCCAAAAACAGGGGGCGGGAGAAAAACTGTTTTTT	CASSQKQGAGEKLFF
TRBD1	few	TRBV30	TRBJ2-7	TGTGCCTGGAGCCGCGGACAGGGGGCGCGGTACGAGCAGTACTTC	CAWSRGQGARYEQYF
NA	NA	TRBV4-3	TRBJ1-6	TGCGCCAGCAGCCAAGATGTTCTCAGCTCCTATAATTCACCCCTCCACTTT	CASSQDVLSSYNSPLHF
TRBD1	few	TRBV18	TRBJ2-2	TGTGCCAGCTCTCCGGGACAGGAACGTTCAGCCGGGGAGCTGTTTTTT	CASSPGQERSAGELFF
TRBD1	few	TRBV7-2	TRBJ2-5	TGTGCCAGCAGCGTGGGACAGGCCCCCCAAGAGACCCAGTACTTC	CASSVGQAPQETQYF
TRBD1	once	TRBV7-6	TRBJ1-1	TGTGCCAGCTCCGGGACAGGGGGCACTGAAGCTTTCTTT	CASSGTGGTEAFF
NA	few	TRBV7-8	TRBJ2-5	TGTGCCAGTCGGGTGGGAGAGACCCAGTACTTC	CASRVGETQYF
TRBD1	few	TRBV30	TRBJ1-1	TGTGCCTGGAGTCCTCGGACAGGAGGGGACACTGAAGCTTTCTTT	CAWSPRTGGDTEAFF
NA	few	TRBV7-2	TRBJ1-5	TGTGCCAGCGCCGGGGATAGCAATCAGCCCCAGCATTTT	CASAGDSNQPQHF
NA	few	TRBV27	TRBJ2-5	TGTGCCAGCAGTTTATCCGCCCGAGGGACCCAGTACTTC	CASSLSARGTQYF
NA	NA	TRBV18	TRBJ2-6	TGTGCCAGCTCACCTAGCTCTGGGGCCAACGTCCTGACTTTC	CASSPSSGANVLTF
NA	few	TRBV28	TRBJ1-1	TGTGCCAGCAGTTCGGGACAGAACACTGAAGCTTTCTTT	CASSSGQNTEAFF
NA	few	TRBV7-9	TRBJ2-5	TGTGCCAGCAGCTTGGGTCAGGGGATCCAAGAGACCCAGTACTTC	CASSLGQGIQETQYF
NA	NA	TRBV9	TRBJ2-1	TGTGCCAGCAGCGCACTAGGGCCATCCTACAATGAGCAGTTCTTC	CASSALGPSYNEQFF
NA	few	TRBV4-3	TRBJ1-4	TGCGCCAGCAGCCAAGAGAGGCAGACTATTAATGAAAAACTGTTTTTT	CASSQERQTINEKLFF
TRBD1	NA	TRBV2	TRBJ2-3	TGTGCCGGCGGGACAGGGAGAACAGATACGCAGTATTTT	CAGGTGRTDTQYF
TRBD1	few	TRBV7-3	TRBJ1-2	TGTGCCAGCAGCTCGGGACAGGGAGGGCTTGGCTACACCTTC	CASSSGQGGLGYTF
NA	few	TRBV5-6	TRBJ1-1	TGTGCCAGCAGCTTGAGGGGTCCAGCTGAAGCTTTCTTT	CASSLRGPAEAFF
NA	NA	TRBV30	TRBJ1-2	TGTGCCTGGAGTGGTGGGGGCGGGGGCCTTCTGGATGGCTACACCTTC	CAWSGGGGGLLDGYTF
NA	few	TRBV7-2	TRBJ2-5	TGTGCCAGCAGCTCCTACTCTCAGGGCCCCAGGGAGACCCAGTACTTC	CASSSYSQGPRETQYF